Following are 14 T cell receptor beta chains from one sample sequenced in a study of T cell responses to AZD1222 COVID-19 vaccine (dated by TCRdb to the early 2020s). The sample's time point label, decoded: baseline before first vaccination. Library preparation employed the immunoSEQ multiplex PCR assay. TCRdb retrieved this table from immuneACCESS and kept in-frame rearrangements only. Not all clones are present; in checked studies, unresolved V genes account for under half, and no reason is known for the remainder. The sample includes 100,000 or so clones, with around 95% observed a single time. More than 2% of the sample belongs to the ten largest clones. Sample: peripheral blood, taken on day 0 of AZD1222 vaccination. The receptors come from an adult in good health.

The CDR3 loop is CASSIWAEGDTEAFF. The CDR3 nucleotides are TGTGCCAGTAGTATATGGGCTGAAGGGGACACTGAAGCTTTCTTT. The chain recombines TRBV19 with TRBJ1-1; D may be TRBD1 (5 bases). This CDR3 is 15 amino acids long. V was shortened by 2 bases and J by 3 bases, with 13 bases between the two germline ends. The germline V gene encodes CDR1 LNHDA and CDR2 SQIVND (reference sequence). The full variable domain, rest sourced from reference TRBV19 and TRBJ1-1, is DGGITQSPKYLFRKEGQNVTLSCEQNLNHDAMYWYRQDPGQGLRLIYYSQIVNDFQKGDIAEGYSVSREKKESFPLTVTSAQKNPTAFYLCASSIWAEGDTEAFFGQGTRLTVV.

The rearrangement links TRBV18 to TRBJ2-1; no clear D. CDR3 length: 15 residues. CDR1 is KGHSH, CDR2 LQKENI, per germline. V lost 1 base, J lost 4 bases, and 11 bases lay in between. In DNA, the CDR3 is TGTGCCAGCTCACCACTCCAGACGTCATACAATGAGCAGTTCTTC. Its translation: CASSPLQTSYNEQFF.

The chain carries TRBV9 and TRBJ2-2; D may be TRBD1 (5 bases). CDR1 is SGDLS, CDR2 YYNGEE, per germline. V was clipped by 4 bases and J by 0 bases, with 10 bases between them. This CDR3 is 15 amino acids long. The DNA of the CDR3 is TGTGCCAGCAGCCTCCAAGGGGCGAACACCGGGGAGCTGTTTTTT. Protein product: CASSLQGANTGELFF.

The genes are TRBV24-1 and TRBJ1-4; 10 bases fit TRBD1. CDR1 KGHDR and CDR2 SFDVKD come from the germline V gene. Germline trimming cut 3 bases from V and 8 bases from J; bases unmatched to any gene: 11. This CDR3 has 17 residues. CDR3: CATSDPGTGAGGEKLFF. CDR3 nucleotide sequence: TGTGCCACCAGTGATCCAGGGACAGGGGCCGGAGGGGAAAAACTGTTTTTT.

The chain uses TRBV6-1 and TRBJ2-3; D may match TRBD1 or TRBD2 (5 bases each). Between the trimmed V and J ends, which lost 2 bases and 4 bases, there was a span of 16 bases. This CDR3 comprises 16 residues. The germline V gene encodes CDR1 MNHNS and CDR2 SASEGT. The CDR3 coding sequence is TGTGCCAGCAGTGAACGGGCAGGGCAGGAGGCAGATACGCAGTATTTT. Translating gives CASSERAGQEADTQYF.

The V gene is TRBV7-6, the J gene TRBJ1-1, with 10 bases aligning to TRBD1. Germline trimming cut 5 bases from V and 11 bases from J; bases unmatched to any gene: 2. Germline V gene sequence: CDR1 SGHVS, CDR2 FNYEAQ. The CDR3 is 11 residues long. The CDR3 region is CASSLGQGAFF. In DNA, the CDR3 is TGTGCCAGCAGCCTGGGACAGGGGGCTTTCTTT.

This chain links TRBV5-4 with TRBJ1-1, with 7 bases lining up with TRBD1. The germline CDR1 and CDR2 sequences are SGHNT and YYREEE (reference sequence). CDR3 length: 14 amino acids. The trim removed 0 bases at V and 1 base at J, leaving 0 bases unmatched. In nucleotides, the CDR3 is TGTGCCAGCAGCTTGGGGACAGGGAACACTGAAGCTTTCTTT. Its protein product is CASSLGTGNTEAFF.

The DNA of the CDR3 is TGTGCCAGCAGCCAAGATCGTGGGACTCTCCGTGGGTGGGGAAACACCATATATTTT. This encodes CASSQDRGTLRGWGNTIYF. J is TRBJ1-3 and V is TRBV14, with D perhaps matching TRBD1 (5 bases). Trimming shortened V by 0 bases and J by 4 bases, and 22 bases separated the two germline ends. The V gene's germline CDR1 is SGHDN and CDR2 FVKESK. The CDR3 extends over 19 amino acids.

The CDR3 region has the DNA TGTGCCAGCAGTTACCGGGGAAACGAGCAGTACTTC. Translating it yields CASSYRGNEQYF. V usage is TRBV6-2 or TRBV6-3 and J usage is TRBJ2-7; D is perhaps TRBD2 (5 bases). The length of the CDR3 is 12 residues. Germline V lookup: CDR1 MNHEY, CDR2 SVGEGT. V shed 2 bases and J shed 5 bases, with 7 bases lying between them.

This clone has a handful of counts. J is TRBJ1-2 and V is TRBV3-1 (or the pseudogene TRBV3-2); perhaps TRBD1 as D (6 bases). The V gene lost 6 bases and the J gene lost 4 bases, with 12 bases spanning the gap. Per the germline V gene, CDR1 is LGHDT and CDR2 is YNNKEL (reference sequence). The CDR3 is 13 amino acids. The DNA for the CDR3 is TGTGCCAGCAGAAAACAGGGATCCTATGGCTACACCTTC. Residues: CASRKQGSYGYTF.

CDR3 region: CASSELRSQHF. The CDR3 nucleotides are TGTGCCAGCAGTGAATTGCGGTCCCAGCATTTT. The genes are TRBV2 and TRBJ1-5; D is unclear. This CDR3 has 11 amino acids. Trimming took off 2 bases at V and 11 bases at J, with 7 bases between the two ends. CDR1 SNHLY and CDR2 FYNNEI come from the germline V gene.

CDR3 DNA: TGTGCCAGCAGCCAAGAAACCCAGCGGCTGGGTAGGGGAGCTTTCTTT. Translated, it gives CASSQETQRLGRGAFF. The chain uses TRBV3-1 (or the pseudogene TRBV3-2) and TRBJ1-1; tentative D call: TRBD1 (5 bases). V was cut by 0 bases and J by 10 bases, with 21 bases left in between. CDR3 length: 16 amino acids. CDR1 is LGHDT and CDR2 is YNNKEL in the germline V gene (reference sequence).

The chain joins TRBV28 to TRBJ2-7, with TRBD2 as a possible D gene (6 bases). Per the germline V gene, CDR1 is MDHEN and CDR2 is SYDVKM. CDR3 size: 15 residues. The V and J ends lost 6 bases and 0 bases respectively, with 15 bases between them. CDR3 in DNA: TGTGCCAGCAGAACTACTACCGGGGGCTCCTACGAGCAGTACTTC. It yields the protein CASRTTTGGSYEQYF.

V is TRBV5-1 and J is TRBJ2-6; D unresolved. Looked up from germline, CDR1 is SGHRS and CDR2 is YFSETQ. V shed 4 bases and J shed 4 bases, with 9 bases lying between them. The CDR3 loop spans 14 amino acids. CDR3 sequence: CASSPDWGANVLTF. CDR3 nucleotide sequence: TGCGCCAGCAGCCCCGATTGGGGGGCCAACGTCCTGACTTTC.